These 11 T cell receptor beta chains originate from one sample sequenced in a study of cytomegalovirus exposure and HLA in healthy donors. The PCR ran on 60 Vbeta and 13 Jbeta primers. The repertoire was sequenced with immunoSEQ multiplex PCR; TCRdb's copy has only in-frame clones and lacks some. There are some 99,000 clones in the sample; approximately 73% occur only once, and under 9.5% lies in the top ten. Sequenced: PBMCs. These receptors all come from a man in his forties in good health and CMV-seronegative.

Concerning this clone itself: One junction end does not reproduce the germline sequence, and a read error may be involved. The chain recombines TRBV7-7 with TRBJ2-7; 8 nucleotides line up with TRBD1. The CDR3 runs to 15 residues. Germline-derived CDR1 and CDR2 are SSHAT and FNYEAQ (reference sequence). The CDR3 DNA sequence: TGTGCTAGCATCCCGGACAGGGCGATGATATACGAGCAGTACTTC. Residues: CASIPDRAMIYEQYF.

V gene TRBV15 combines with J gene TRBJ2-1; 9 nucleotides line up with TRBD2. Germline V lookup: CDR1 LNHNV, CDR2 YYDKDF (reference sequence). Trimming at V came to 6 bases and at J to 0 bases, leaving 3 bases not matched to a gene. This CDR3 is 15 amino acids long. The CDR3: CATSPAGGSYNEQFF. Written as DNA, the CDR3 is TGTGCCACCAGTCCAGCGGGGGGCTCCTACAATGAGCAGTTCTTC.

This chain joins TRBV27 and TRBJ1-2; D might be TRBD1 (5 bases). CDR1 is MNHEY, CDR2 SMNVEV, per germline (reference sequence). Trimming cost V 7 bases and J 4 bases, with 16 bases left between them. This CDR3 comprises 14 residues. The CDR3 is CASTLRQGSYGYTF. CDR3 DNA sequence: TGTGCCAGCACTCTTAGGCAGGGTTCCTATGGCTACACCTTC.

CDR3 in DNA: TGTGCCAGCAGCTTATCGGGACAGCCTAATGAAAAACTGTTTTTT. It codes for CASSLSGQPNEKLFF. The chain employs TRBV7-9 and TRBJ1-4, with 7 bases fitting TRBD1. V trimming: 2 bases; J trimming: 3 bases; junction bases outside the gene matches: 3. The CDR3 has 15 amino acids. Germline V gene data show CDR1 as SEHNR and CDR2 as FQNEAQ (reference sequence).

The gene calls are TRBV28 and TRBJ2-7; 11 bases are shared with TRBD2. This CDR3 is built from 15 residues. V was clipped by 6 bases and J by 2 bases; unmatched bases: 6. Per germline, CDR1 MDHEN and CDR2 SYDVKM. CDR3 loop: CASRPLAGDTYEQYF. In nucleotides, the CDR3 is TGTGCCAGCAGACCACTAGCGGGGGACACCTACGAGCAGTACTTC.

Remarks on this clone: This sample also contains other DNA sequences that code for the same CDR3. The V gene is TRBV6-1, the J gene TRBJ1-2; 10 bases agree with TRBD1. Germline V gene data show CDR1 as MNHNS and CDR2 as SASEGT. The trim removed 5 bases at V and 5 bases at J, leaving 8 bases unmatched. The CDR3 has 15 amino acids. The CDR3 nucleotides read TGTGCCAGCAGTACCCGGGACAGGGGAGATTATGGCTACACCTTC. Protein: CASSTRDRGDYGYTF.

The V gene is TRBV5-1, the J gene TRBJ2-1; 11 bases are a match to TRBD1. This CDR3 region has 14 residues. CDR1 is SGHRS and CDR2 is YFSETQ in the germline V gene. The V segment lost 7 bases and the J segment 7 bases; nucleotides outside the gene matches: 7. The CDR3 here is CASSRTGGTNEQFF. The CDR3, as DNA: TGCGCCAGCTCTCGGACAGGGGGCACGAATGAGCAGTTCTTC.

This rearrangement joins TRBV29-1 to TRBJ2-7; TRBD1 agrees at 8 bases. The V gene's germline CDR1 is SQVTM and CDR2 ANQGSEA. The J segment lost 1 base and the V segment lost 7 bases, leaving 9 bases of the junction unmatched. CDR3 length: 14 residues. CDR3 residues: CSAKVGTGSYEQYF. The CDR3 DNA sequence: TGCAGCGCCAAGGTAGGGACAGGTTCCTACGAGCAGTACTTC.

The chain employs TRBV7-2 and TRBJ1-5, with a possible D match to TRBD1 (5 bases). CDR3 size: 15 residues. Trimming removed 4 bases at V and 6 bases at J, with 16 bases between. Germline V gene sequence: CDR1 SGHTA, CDR2 FQGNSA. The CDR3 nucleotides read TGTGCCAGCAGCTCCCGGGCTGGGGCTGGTCAGCCCCAGCATTTT. Residues: CASSSRAGAGQPQHF.

As to this clone: One end of the junction does not line up with germline, which may come from a read error. This chain links TRBV10-3 with TRBJ2-6, with D possibly matching TRBD2 (6 bases). The CDR3 extends over 17 amino acids. The V gene's germline CDR1 is ENHRY and CDR2 SYGVKD. The CDR3: CTISANAGLTGANVLTF. The CDR3 coding sequence is TGTACCATCAGTGCCAATGCGGGGCTAACTGGGGCCAACGTCCTGACTTTC.

The rearrangement joins TRBV29-1 to TRBJ1-4; 9 bases map to TRBD1. Germline CDR1 and CDR2: SQVTM and ANQGSEA. The CDR3 is 13 residues long. Trimming cost V 7 bases and J 14 bases; bases outside gene matches: 14. The CDR3 sequence is CSAKTGGGVRLFF. The DNA of the CDR3 is TGCAGCGCCAAGACAGGGGGAGGAGTAAGGCTGTTTTTT.